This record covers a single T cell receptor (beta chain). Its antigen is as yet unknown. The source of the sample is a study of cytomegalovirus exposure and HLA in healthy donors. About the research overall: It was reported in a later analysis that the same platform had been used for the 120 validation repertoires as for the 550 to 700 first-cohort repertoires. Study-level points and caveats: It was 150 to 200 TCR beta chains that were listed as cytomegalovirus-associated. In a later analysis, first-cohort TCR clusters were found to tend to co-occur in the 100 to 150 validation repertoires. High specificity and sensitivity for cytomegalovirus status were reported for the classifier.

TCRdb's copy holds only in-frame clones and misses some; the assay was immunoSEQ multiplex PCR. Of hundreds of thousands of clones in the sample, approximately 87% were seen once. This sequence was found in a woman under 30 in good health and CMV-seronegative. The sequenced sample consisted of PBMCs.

The CDR3 region has the DNA TGTGCCAGCAGCTCGGACAGGGAATATGGCTACACCTTC. Its translation: CASSSDREYGYTF. This chain links TRBV7-8 with TRBJ1-2; TRBD1 aligns across 8 bases. The CDR3 is made up of 13 amino acids. Per germline, CDR1 SGHVS and CDR2 FQNEAQ. Unmatched junction bases numbered 3, after V lost 4 bases and J lost 5 bases.